This passage covers 9 T cell receptor beta chains from one sample sequenced in a study of breast tumors, draining lymph nodes, adjacent tissues. TCRdb passed the multiplex PCR reads through MiXCR, listing each CDR3 protein once. This sample has 270,000 or so distinct CDR3 sequences, with around 31% found just once. The lymph nodes were axillary draining lymph nodes from breast cancer patients. The sequencing sample was made of axillary lymph node tissue. The receptors come from a female donor with breast cancer. Some clones in this sample may be carry-over from other donors' samples.

This clonotype was seen at least ten times. The chain links TRBV19 to TRBJ1-2; perhaps TRBD1 as D (6 bases). The CDR3 has 16 residues. The germline gives CDR1 LNHDA, CDR2 SQIVND (reference sequence). Trimming shortened V by 6 bases and J by 3 bases, and 20 bases separated the two germline ends. In DNA form, the CDR3 reads TGTGCCAGTAGGTCCCCCCAACAGGGCCTCGACTATGGCTACACCTTC. Protein product: CASRSPQQGLDYGYTF.

Worth noting for this clonotype: A much bigger clone sits one base away, suggesting this may be a read error. The genes are TRBV7-9 and TRBJ2-1; 11 bases are a match to TRBD2. The J segment lost 6 bases and the V segment lost 5 bases, leaving 9 bases of the junction unmatched. CDR1 and CDR2 (germline): SEHNR, FQNEAQ (reference sequence). The CDR3 consists of 16 residues. CDR3 DNA: TGTGCCAGCAGCCGATCCGGGACTAGCGGTATCAATGAGCAGTTCTTC. Translating gives CASSRSGTSGINEQFF.

The chain couples TRBV27 to TRBJ2-1, with D possibly TRBD2 on 6 matching bases. From germline, CDR1 is MNHEY and CDR2 SMNVEV (reference sequence). The CDR3 length is 16 residues. V was trimmed by 3 bases and J by 1 base, leaving 13 bases between them. The CDR3 DNA reads as TGTGCCAGCAGTTTTTTTAGCGGAGGATCCTACAATGAGCAGTTCTTC. Translation: CASSFFSGGSYNEQFF.

The chain employs TRBV7-8 and TRBJ2-1; the match to TRBD2 covers 9 bases. The ends lost 8 bases at V and 7 bases at J; junction bases unmatched: 18. In germline, CDR1 is SGHVS, CDR2 FQNEAQ. The CDR3 is 17 amino acids. The CDR3 DNA reads as TGTGCCAGCTCACCAACGGTAATAGCGGGAGAGGTAAATGAGCAGTTCTTC. Translation gives CASSPTVIAGEVNEQFF. Complete variable domain (other parts from reference TRBV7-8 and TRBJ2-1): GAGVSQSPRYKVAKRGQDVALRCDPISGHVSLFWYQQALGQGPEFLTYFQNEAQLDKSGLPSDRFFAERPEGSVSTLKIQRTQQEDSAVYLCASSPTVIAGEVNEQFFGPGTRLTVL.

In this sample, this clonotype turned up many times. The chain combines TRBV20-1 with TRBJ2-7, with unresolved D. The germline V gene has CDR1 DFQATT and CDR2 SNEGSKA (reference sequence). This CDR3 contains 14 residues. Trimming shortened V by 5 bases and J by 3 bases, and 17 bases separated the two germline ends. The CDR3 loop is CSALGFGGVYEQYF. CDR3 coding DNA: TGCAGTGCTTTAGGATTCGGCGGTGTCTACGAGCAGTACTTC.

The rearrangement uses TRBV6-2 or TRBV6-3 and TRBJ2-7; tentatively, D is TRBD1 (6 bases). Deletions cut 6 bases from V and 3 bases from J, with 18 bases between. CDR3 size: 15 residues. The germline V gene has CDR1 MNHEY and CDR2 SVGEGT. The DNA of the CDR3 is TGTGCCAGCAGAAATTACAGGGACAAGGACTACGAGCAGTACTTC. Translation gives CASRNYRDKDYEQYF.

Concerning this clonotype: At one boundary the junction diverges from the germline segment, which might be a read error. The chain has TRBV7-2 and TRBJ2-3; unclear D gene. CDR3 length: 12 residues. CDR1 SGHTA and CDR2 FQGNSA come from the germline V gene. The CDR3 here is CASGLKSDTQYF. The CDR3 DNA sequence: TGTGCCAGCGGCTTAAAGTCAGATACGCAGTATTTT.

This clonotype showed up just a few times. The V gene is TRBV28, the J gene TRBJ2-7; 13 bases agree with TRBD2. The ends lost 8 bases at V and 2 bases at J; junction bases unmatched: 6. Per the germline V gene, CDR1 is MDHEN and CDR2 is SYDVKM. The CDR3 sequence is 15 residues long. The CDR3, as DNA: TGTGCCAGCCGAAGGGGGACTAGCGGGGCCTACGAGCAGTACTTC. It specifies CASRRGTSGAYEQYF.

This rearrangement joins TRBV29-1 to TRBJ2-1; 7 positions match TRBD1. This CDR3 spans 10 amino acids. The V gene's germline CDR1 is SQVTM and CDR2 ANQGSEA. The V segment lost 3 bases and the J segment 10 bases; nucleotides outside the gene matches: 0. In nucleotides, the CDR3 is TGCAGCGTTGAGGGACAGGAGCAGTTCTTC. Its protein product is CSVEGQEQFF.